The present TCR beta chain was sequenced within a study of T-cell memory formation after mild COVID-19. TCRdb fed the 5' RACE reads into MiXCR, producing one record per CDR3 protein. The data contain 50,000 or so distinct CDR3 sequences, over 9% of them singletons. To note about this clonotype: The antigen is undetermined.

Germline CDR1 reads MNHEY; CDR2 reads SVGEGT. Trimming cost V 6 bases and J 7 bases, with 13 bases left between them. The CDR3 has 13 amino acids. Study-wide points: Researchers could not confirm that second-wave clones peaking on day 37 targeted SARS-CoV-2.

The sequencing input was PBMCs or a T cell subset sorted from them (not recorded which). This sequence originates from a man aged 18 to 29 who had mild COVID-19 (a few samples of this study predate the infection). Cell type and time point are not known. The rearrangement links TRBV6-2 or TRBV6-3 to TRBJ2-1; D is unresolved. CDR3 residues: CASRRGDGNEQFF. The CDR3, as DNA: TGTGCCAGCAGGAGAGGCGATGGGAATGAGCAGTTCTTC.